This T cell receptor (beta chain) originates from a study of shared clonotypes between healthy human individuals. In regard to this clone: A far larger clone is a single base away, which makes a read error likely.

All donors qualified as healthy HIV-negative adults and had experienced no recent acute infections or vaccinations. Genomic DNA from unsorted samples was obtained from about 88 million PBMCs (per sample). Source study methods: ImmunoSEQ gave junction-only sequences without quality scores, so filtering differed. The table came from immunoSEQ multiplex PCR; TCRdb's copy has only in-frame clones and leaves some out. V and J calls and clone size are as listed in that table; D and trimming were resolved from the DNA. The repertoire holds about 460,000 clones, with about 74% as singletons. The length of the CDR3 is 14 residues. Trimming stripped 4 bases from V and 2 bases from J, with 13 bases between. Germline values: CDR1 SGHDT, CDR2 YYEEEE.

This TCR was sampled from a woman aged 40 to 49 in good health. Some clones in this sample may be carry-over from other donors' samples. This rearrangement joins TRBV5-6 to TRBJ2-7, with D perhaps matching TRBD1 or TRBD2 (5 bases each). Sequencing was done on a sample of PBMCs. The CDR3 region has the DNA TGTGCCAGCAGCAGGGACCCGACTGCCTACGAGCAGTACTTC. Translation: CASSRDPTAYEQYF. Together with reference TRBV5-6 and TRBJ2-7, the CDR3 gives the full variable domain: DAGVTQSPTHLIKTRGQQVTLRCSPKSGHDTVSWYQQALGQGPQFIFQYYEEEERQRGNFPDRFSGHQFPNYSSELNVNALLLGDSALYLCASSRDPTAYEQYFGPGTRLTVT.